The 3 T cell receptor beta chains below all came from one sample that was sequenced in a study of blood T cell repertoires in COVID-19. The table came from immunoSEQ multiplex PCR; TCRdb's copy has only in-frame clones and leaves some out. Here the sample spans approximately 150,000 clones, roughly 89% being singletons. The sample comprised peripheral blood. The source of these receptors is a man aged 25-45 years with COVID-19, enrolled during active disease.

J is TRBJ2-7 and V is TRBV30, with TRBD1 matching over 10 bases. Germline V gene lookup returns CDR1 GTSNPN and CDR2 SVGIG (reference sequence). The CDR3 covers 13 residues. The junction had 2 bases not matched to a gene; V was cut back by 2 bases and J by 4 bases. The CDR3 reads CAWSPGQGYEQYF. As DNA, the CDR3 is TGTGCCTGGAGTCCGGGACAGGGGTACGAGCAGTACTTC.

The J gene is TRBJ2-7, the V gene TRBV6-5, with no clear D. Germline CDR1 and CDR2: MNHEY and SVGAGI. This CDR3 has 12 amino acids. Trimming pared 3 bases from V and 5 bases from J, leaving 8 bases between. CDR3 protein: CASSYGSDEQYF. Written as DNA, the CDR3 is TGTGCCAGCAGTTATGGAAGCGACGAGCAGTACTTC.

J is TRBJ2-1 and V is TRBV3-1 (or the pseudogene TRBV3-2); TRBD1 is a possible D gene (5 bases). V was pared by 4 bases and J by 7 bases, with 17 bases between. This CDR3 has 15 amino acids. In germline, CDR1 is LGHDT, CDR2 YNNKEL (reference sequence). CDR3 amino acids: CASSLTDRFLNEQFF. Written as DNA, the CDR3 is TGTGCCAGCAGCCTCACCGACAGATTCTTGAATGAGCAGTTCTTC.